This T cell receptor beta chain is drawn from a study of metastatic and nonmetastatic thyroid tumors. Study in general: Blood and tumor or nodule tissue repertoires from malignant and benign thyroid patients were compared. Study-level results: Malignant thyroid tumors reportedly exceeded benign nodules significantly in TCR beta diversity, with the difference appearing in blood and tumor.

Authors' analysis steps: Across clinicopathological groups, CDR3 differences served as the basis for building a distant-metastasis classifier for papillary thyroid cancer. TCRdb redid the clone calls on the PCR reads using MiXCR. Here the V and J calls rest on TCRdb's processing, not on the authors' analysis. The table lists about 27,000 clones, about 13% of them singletons. Thyroid surgery was preceded by no treatment in any patient. Ten or more counts support this clone. The antigen is unknown. Trimming pared 6 bases from V and 2 bases from J, leaving 14 bases between. The CDR3 sequence is 15 residues long. Germline V CDR1 and CDR2: SNHLY, FYNNEI.

This chain uses TRBV2 with TRBJ1-5, with unresolved D. The TCR sequence derives from a female donor with papillary thyroid cancer or a benign thyroid nodule (not recorded which). Some clones in this sample may be carry-over from other donors' samples. The sequenced sample was blood. This CDR3 is CASRGGYSGNQPQHF. CDR3 DNA sequence: TGTGCCAGCAGAGGCGGGTATAGCGGCAATCAGCCCCAGCATTTT.